Shown below are 5 T cell receptor beta chains from a single sample sequenced in a study of OX40 agonist ivuxolimab in advanced cancers. The method was the immunoSEQ multiplex PCR assay. TCRdb mirrors the immuneACCESS table, restricted to in-frame sequences. Some clones are absent from its copies; in checked studies, under half trace to an unresolved V gene, and the reason for the others is unknown. The sample table lists about 70,000 clones, 70% to 90% of them with a count of one. Under 3.5% of the sample is taken by the ten largest. The material sequenced was CD4+ or CD8+ T cells sorted from blood, taken in a trial of the OX40 agonist ivuxolimab. These receptors were collected from an adult with an advanced solid tumor such as melanoma, head and neck, liver or kidney cancer.

The J gene is TRBJ2-7, the V gene TRBV28, with D perhaps assigned TRBD1 or TRBD2 (5 bases each). There are 17 residues in the CDR3. V lost 1 base, J lost 7 bases, and 23 bases lay in between. Germline values: CDR1 MDHEN, CDR2 SYDVKM. CDR3 sequence: CASSLSDRSRAWGEQYF. In DNA form, the CDR3 reads TGTGCCAGCAGTTTATCCGACCGGTCACGGGCCTGGGGGGAGCAGTACTTC.

The chain is built from TRBV11-1 and TRBJ1-2; unclear D gene. There are 12 residues in the CDR3. The V and J ends lost 5 bases and 3 bases respectively, with 7 bases between them. Germline values: CDR1 SGHAT, CDR2 FQDESV (reference sequence). The CDR3 reads CASSRSDYGYTF. CDR3 coding DNA: TGTGCCAGCAGCCGTTCTGACTATGGCTACACCTTC. The full variable domain, with the rest looked up from reference TRBV11-1 and TRBJ1-2, is EAEVAQSPRYKITEKSQAVAFWCDPISGHATLYWYRQILGQGPELLVQFQDESVVDDSQLPKDRFSAERLKGVDSTLKIQPAELGDSAMYLCASSRSDYGYTFGSGTRLTVV.

The chain combines TRBV7-2 with TRBJ2-1; possibly TRBD1 or TRBD2 for D (5 bases each). The CDR3 runs to 15 residues. The V end was cut by 0 bases, the J end by 5 bases, with 11 bases between. Germline V gene data show CDR1 as SGHTA and CDR2 as FQGNSA. This CDR3 reads CASSLAVGRDNEQFF. The CDR3 bases are TGTGCCAGCAGCTTAGCGGTGGGGCGGGACAATGAGCAGTTCTTC.

J is TRBJ1-5 and V is TRBV28; D is undetermined. The CDR3 is 14 residues long. Between the trimmed V and J ends, which lost 6 bases and 10 bases, there was a span of 19 bases. Per the germline V gene, CDR1 is MDHEN and CDR2 is SYDVKM. DNA for the CDR3: TGTGCCAGCAGGTTTTCCGGTGACCACACTCCCCAGCATTTT. Protein: CASRFSGDHTPQHF.

The chain is built from TRBV5-1 and TRBJ2-5; the match to TRBD1 covers 8 bases. The CDR3 length is 15 residues. The V gene end was trimmed by 0 bases and the J gene end by 2 bases; junction bases not matched to a gene: 3. Germline V gene sequence: CDR1 SGHRS, CDR2 YFSETQ. The CDR3 DNA follows: TGCGCCAGCAGCTTGGCACAGGGGGTGCAAGAGACCCAGTACTTC. This encodes CASSLAQGVQETQYF.